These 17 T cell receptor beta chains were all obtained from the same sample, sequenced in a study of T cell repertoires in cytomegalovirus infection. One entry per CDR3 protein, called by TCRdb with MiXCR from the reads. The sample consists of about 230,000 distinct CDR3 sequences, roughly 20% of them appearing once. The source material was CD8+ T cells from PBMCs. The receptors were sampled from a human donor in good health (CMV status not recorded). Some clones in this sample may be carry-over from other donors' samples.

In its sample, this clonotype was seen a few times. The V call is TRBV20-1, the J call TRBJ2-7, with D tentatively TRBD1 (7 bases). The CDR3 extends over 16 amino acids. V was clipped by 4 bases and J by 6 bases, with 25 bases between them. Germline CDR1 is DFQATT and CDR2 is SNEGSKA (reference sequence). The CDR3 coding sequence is TGCAGTGCTACAAGTCTTCGACAGGGCGGGATGGCCGAGCAGTACTTC. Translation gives CSATSLRQGGMAEQYF.

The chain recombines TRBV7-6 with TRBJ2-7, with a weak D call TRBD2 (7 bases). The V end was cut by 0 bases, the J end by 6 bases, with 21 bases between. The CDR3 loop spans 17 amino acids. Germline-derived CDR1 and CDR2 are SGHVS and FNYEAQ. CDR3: CASSLASNIGGQGEQYF. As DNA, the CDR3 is TGTGCCAGCAGCTTAGCATCGAATATCGGGGGGCAGGGCGAGCAGTACTTC.

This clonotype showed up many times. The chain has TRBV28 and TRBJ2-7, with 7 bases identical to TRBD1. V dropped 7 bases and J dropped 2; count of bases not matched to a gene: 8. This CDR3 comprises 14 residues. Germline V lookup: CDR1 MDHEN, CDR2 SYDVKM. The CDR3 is CASTSQGLAYEQYF. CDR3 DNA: TGTGCCAGCACCTCACAGGGGCTGGCCTACGAGCAGTACTTC.

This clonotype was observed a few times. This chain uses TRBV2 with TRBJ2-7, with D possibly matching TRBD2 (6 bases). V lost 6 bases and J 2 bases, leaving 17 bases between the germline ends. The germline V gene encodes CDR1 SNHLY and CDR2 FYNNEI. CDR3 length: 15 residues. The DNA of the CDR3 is TGTGCCAGCAGCCTACCCGGGACTGGGCCCTACGAGCAGTACTTC. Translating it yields CASSLPGTGPYEQYF.

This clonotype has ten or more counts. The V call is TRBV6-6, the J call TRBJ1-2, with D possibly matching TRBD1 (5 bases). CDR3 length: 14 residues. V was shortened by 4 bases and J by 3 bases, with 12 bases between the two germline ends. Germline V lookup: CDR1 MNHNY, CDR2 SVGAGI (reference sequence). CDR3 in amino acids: CASSSLGDHYGYTF. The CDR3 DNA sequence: TGTGCCAGCAGTTCCCTCGGGGACCACTATGGCTACACCTTC.

CDR3: CASSFSGTAAEDTQYF. The CDR3 region has the DNA TGTGCCAGCAGCTTTTCCGGGACAGCGGCGGAGGATACGCAGTATTTT. The gene calls are TRBV5-6 and TRBJ2-3; 7 bases are shared with TRBD1. The junction had 12 bases not matched to a gene; V was cut back by 2 bases and J by 6 bases. Per germline, CDR1 SGHDT and CDR2 YYEEEE. This CDR3 has 16 amino acids.

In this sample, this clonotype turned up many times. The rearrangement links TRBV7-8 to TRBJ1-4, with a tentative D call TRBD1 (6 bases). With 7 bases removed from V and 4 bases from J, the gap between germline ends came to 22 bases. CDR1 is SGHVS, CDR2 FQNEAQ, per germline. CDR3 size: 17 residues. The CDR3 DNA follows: TGTGCCAGCACCACGGACGGGGGGCGCCTGCTTAATGAAAAACTGTTTTTT. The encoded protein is CASTTDGGRLLNEKLFF.

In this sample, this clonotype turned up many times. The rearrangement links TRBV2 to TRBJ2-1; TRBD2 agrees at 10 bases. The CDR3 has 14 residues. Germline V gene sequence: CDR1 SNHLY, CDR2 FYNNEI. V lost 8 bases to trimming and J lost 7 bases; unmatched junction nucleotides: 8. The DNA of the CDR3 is TGTGCCAGCTTGAGGACTAGCGGCGAAAATGAGCAGTTCTTC. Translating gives CASLRTSGENEQFF.

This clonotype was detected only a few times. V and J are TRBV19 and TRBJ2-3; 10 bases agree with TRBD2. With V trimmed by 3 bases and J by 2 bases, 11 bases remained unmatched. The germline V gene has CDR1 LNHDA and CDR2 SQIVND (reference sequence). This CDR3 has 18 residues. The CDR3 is CASSIARSLAGATDTQYF. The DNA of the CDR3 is TGTGCCAGTAGTATCGCCCGTTCCCTAGCGGGAGCCACAGATACGCAGTATTTT.

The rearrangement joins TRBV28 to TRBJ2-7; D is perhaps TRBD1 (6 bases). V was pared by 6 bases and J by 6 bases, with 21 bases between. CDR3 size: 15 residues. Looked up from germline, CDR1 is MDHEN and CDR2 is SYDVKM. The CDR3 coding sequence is TGTGCCAGCAGCCTGTCACGGGCAGGGGACGTCGAGCAGTACTTC. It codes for CASSLSRAGDVEQYF.

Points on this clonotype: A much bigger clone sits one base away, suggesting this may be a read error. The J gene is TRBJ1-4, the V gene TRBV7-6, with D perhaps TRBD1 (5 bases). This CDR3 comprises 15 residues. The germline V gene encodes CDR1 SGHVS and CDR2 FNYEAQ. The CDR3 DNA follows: TGTGCCAGCAGCCCTACGACGGGGCTAGGGGAAAGACTGTTTTTT. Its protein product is CASSPTTGLGERLFF. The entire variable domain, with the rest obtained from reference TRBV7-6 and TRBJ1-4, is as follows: GAGVSQSPRYKVTKRGQDVALRCDPISGHVSLYWYRQALGQGPEFLTYFNYEAQQDKSGLPNDRFSAERPEGSISTLTIQRTEQRDSAMYRCASSPTTGLGERLFFGSGTQLSVL.

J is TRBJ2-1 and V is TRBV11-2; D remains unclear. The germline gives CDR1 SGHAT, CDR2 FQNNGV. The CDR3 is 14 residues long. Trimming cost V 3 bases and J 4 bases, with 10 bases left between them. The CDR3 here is CASSFSAAYNEQFF. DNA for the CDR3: TGTGCCAGCAGCTTTTCCGCGGCGTACAATGAGCAGTTCTTC.

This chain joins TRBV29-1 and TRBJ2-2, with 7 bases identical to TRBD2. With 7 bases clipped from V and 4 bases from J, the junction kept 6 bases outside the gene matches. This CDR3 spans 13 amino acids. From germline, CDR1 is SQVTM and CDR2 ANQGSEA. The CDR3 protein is CSAREGLTGELFF. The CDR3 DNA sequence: TGCAGCGCCAGGGAGGGCCTCACCGGGGAGCTGTTTTTT.

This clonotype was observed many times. CDR3 protein: CASIKGTGPHTEAFF. The CDR3 DNA follows: TGTGCCAGTATCAAAGGGACAGGCCCACACACTGAAGCTTTCTTT. This chain joins TRBV19 and TRBJ1-1; 8 bases line up with TRBD1. J was trimmed by 3 bases and V by 7 bases; bases with no gene match: 10. CDR3 length equals 15 residues. Per germline, CDR1 LNHDA and CDR2 SQIVND (reference sequence).

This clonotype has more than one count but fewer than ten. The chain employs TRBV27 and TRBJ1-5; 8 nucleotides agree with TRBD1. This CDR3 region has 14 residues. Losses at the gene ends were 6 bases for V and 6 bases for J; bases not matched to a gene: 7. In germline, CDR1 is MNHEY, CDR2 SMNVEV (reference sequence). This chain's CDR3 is CASRPDRDGQPQHF. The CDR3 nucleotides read TGTGCCAGCAGACCGGACAGGGATGGTCAGCCCCAGCATTTT.

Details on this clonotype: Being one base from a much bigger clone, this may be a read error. The CDR3 protein is CASGRLAGSSYNVQFF. The CDR3 nucleotides are TGTGCTAGTGGTCGGCTAGCGGGGAGCTCCTACAATGTGCAGTTCTTC. The rearrangement links TRBV12-5 to TRBJ2-1; 9 bases align to TRBD2. From germline, CDR1 is LGHNT and CDR2 FRNRAP. CDR3 length: 16 amino acids.

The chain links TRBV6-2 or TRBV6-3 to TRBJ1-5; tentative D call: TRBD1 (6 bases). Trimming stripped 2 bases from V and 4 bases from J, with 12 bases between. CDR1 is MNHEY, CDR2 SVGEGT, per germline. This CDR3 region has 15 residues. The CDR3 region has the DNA TGTGCCAGCAGTTACCTGGACAGCACAAATCAGCCCCAGCATTTT. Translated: CASSYLDSTNQPQHF.